This T cell receptor beta chain is drawn from a study of tumor-infiltrating lymphocytes in localized non-small cell lung cancer. Assay: immunoSEQ multiplex PCR; the TCRdb copy retains only in-frame clones and omits some. Here the sample spans roughly 10,000 clones, around 70% being singletons. The CDR3 covers 11 residues. Germline values: CDR1 SEHNR, CDR2 FQNEAQ (reference sequence). With 5 bases clipped from V and 11 bases from J, the junction kept 4 bases outside the gene matches. The gene calls are TRBV7-9 and TRBJ1-1; 8 nucleotides line up with TRBD1. This clonotype originated in a human donor with non-small cell lung cancer. Sequenced: lung tumor tissue. The CDR3 DNA sequence: TGTGCCAGCAGCAGGACAGGGTCGGCTTTCTTT. Amino acid sequence: CASSRTGSAFF.